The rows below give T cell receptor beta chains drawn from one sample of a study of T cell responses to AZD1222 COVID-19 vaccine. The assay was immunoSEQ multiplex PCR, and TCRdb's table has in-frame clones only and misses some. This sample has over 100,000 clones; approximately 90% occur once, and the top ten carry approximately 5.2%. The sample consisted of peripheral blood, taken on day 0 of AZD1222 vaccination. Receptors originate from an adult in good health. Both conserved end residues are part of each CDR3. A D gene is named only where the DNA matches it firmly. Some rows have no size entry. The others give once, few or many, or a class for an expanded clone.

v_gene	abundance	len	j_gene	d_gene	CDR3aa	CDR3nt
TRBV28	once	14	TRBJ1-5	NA	CASSLPGNNQPQHF	TGTGCCAGCAGTCTTCCGGGCAACAATCAGCCCCAGCATTTT
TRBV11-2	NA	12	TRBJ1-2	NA	CASSQAGYGYTF	TGTGCCAGCAGCCAAGCGGGGTATGGCTACACCTTC
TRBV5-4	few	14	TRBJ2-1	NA	CASSMDISYNEQFF	TGTGCCAGCAGCATGGACATCTCCTACAATGAGCAGTTCTTC
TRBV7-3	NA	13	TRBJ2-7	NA	CASSFGRDYEQYF	TGTGCCAGCAGCTTTGGCAGGGACTACGAGCAGTACTTC
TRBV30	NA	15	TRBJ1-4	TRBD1	CAWSADRANGEKLFF	TGTGCCTGGAGCGCAGACAGGGCTAATGGAGAAAAACTGTTTTTT
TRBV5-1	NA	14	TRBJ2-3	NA	CASSWVPSTDTQYF	TGCGCCAGCAGCTGGGTGCCTAGCACAGATACGCAGTATTTT
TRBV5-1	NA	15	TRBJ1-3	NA	CASSPDGQAGNTIYF	TGCGCCAGCAGCCCCGATGGCCAAGCTGGAAACACCATATATTTT
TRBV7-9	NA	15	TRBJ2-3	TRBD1	CASSLPGDRGITQYF	TGTGCCAGCAGCTTGCCGGGGGACAGGGGCATTACGCAGTATTTT
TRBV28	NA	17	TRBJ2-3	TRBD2	CASGEGLAGGPTDTQYF	TGTGCCAGCGGGGAGGGACTAGCGGGGGGGCCGACAGATACGCAGTATTTT
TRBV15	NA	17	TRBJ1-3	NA	CATSRDGSTYSGNTIYF	TGTGCCACCAGCAGAGATGGTTCGACGTACTCTGGAAACACCATATATTTT
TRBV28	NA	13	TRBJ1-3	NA	CASRGDSGNTIYF	TGTGCCAGCAGGGGGGACTCTGGAAACACCATATATTTT
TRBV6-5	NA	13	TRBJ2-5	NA	CASREGARETQYF	TGTGCCAGCAGGGAGGGGGCAAGGGAGACCCAGTACTTC
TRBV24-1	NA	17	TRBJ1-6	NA	CATSPYEVKSYNSPLHF	TGTGCCACCAGTCCTTATGAGGTAAAGTCCTATAATTCACCCCTCCACTTT
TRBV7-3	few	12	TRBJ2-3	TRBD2	CASSLGTSDLYF	TGTGCCAGCAGCTTGGGGACTAGCGATCTGTATTTT
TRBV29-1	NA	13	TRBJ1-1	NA	CSVSTEDNTEAFF	TGCAGCGTATCAACAGAGGACAACACTGAAGCTTTCTTT
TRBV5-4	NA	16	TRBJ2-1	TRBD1	CASSLPRTGGYNEQFF	TGTGCCAGCAGCTTGCCCCGGACAGGGGGTTACAATGAGCAGTTCTTC
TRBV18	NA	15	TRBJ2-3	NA	CASSPRQLSTDTQYF	TGTGCCAGCTCACCGAGACAGCTTAGCACAGATACGCAGTATTTT
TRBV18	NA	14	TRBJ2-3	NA	CASSLGQGTDTQYF	TGTGCCAGCTCACTCGGGCAGGGCACAGATACGCAGTATTTT
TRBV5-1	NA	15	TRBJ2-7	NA	CASSYSGYNSYEQYF	TGCGCCAGCAGCTACTCCGGGTACAACTCCTACGAGCAGTACTTC
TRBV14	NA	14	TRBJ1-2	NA	CASSQGTGHYGYTF	TGTGCCAGCAGCCAAGGGACGGGACATTATGGCTACACCTTC
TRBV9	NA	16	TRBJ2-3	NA	CASSVGSGLATDTQYF	TGTGCCAGCAGCGTAGGGTCGGGATTGGCCACAGATACGCAGTATTTT
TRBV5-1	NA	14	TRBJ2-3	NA	CASNRDSTTDTQYF	TGCGCCAGCAACCGGGACTCCACCACAGATACGCAGTATTTT